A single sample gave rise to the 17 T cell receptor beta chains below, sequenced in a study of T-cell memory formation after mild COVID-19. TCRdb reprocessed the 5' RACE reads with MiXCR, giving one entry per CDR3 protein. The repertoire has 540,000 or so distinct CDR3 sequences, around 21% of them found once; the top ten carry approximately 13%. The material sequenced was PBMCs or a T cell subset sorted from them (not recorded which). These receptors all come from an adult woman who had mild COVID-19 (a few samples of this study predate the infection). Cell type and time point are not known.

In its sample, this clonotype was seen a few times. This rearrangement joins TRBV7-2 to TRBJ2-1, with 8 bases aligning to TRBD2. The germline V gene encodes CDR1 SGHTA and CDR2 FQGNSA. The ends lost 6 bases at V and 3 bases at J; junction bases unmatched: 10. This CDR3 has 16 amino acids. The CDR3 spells CASRPLSGGGYNEQFF. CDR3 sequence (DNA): TGTGCCAGCAGACCCCTCAGCGGGGGCGGCTACAATGAGCAGTTCTTC.

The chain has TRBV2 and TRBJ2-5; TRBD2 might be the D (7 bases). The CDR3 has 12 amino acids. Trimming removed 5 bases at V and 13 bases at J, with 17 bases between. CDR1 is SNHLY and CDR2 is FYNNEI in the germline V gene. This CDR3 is CASSYVGGATYF. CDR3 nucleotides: TGTGCCAGCAGTTACGTAGGGGGGGCGACGTACTTC.

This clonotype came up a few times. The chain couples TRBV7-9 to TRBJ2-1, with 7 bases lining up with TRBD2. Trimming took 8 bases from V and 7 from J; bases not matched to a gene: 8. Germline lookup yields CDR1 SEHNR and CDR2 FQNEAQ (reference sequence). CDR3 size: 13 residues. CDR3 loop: CASLRGSGNEQFF. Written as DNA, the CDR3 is TGTGCCAGCCTGCGGGGGTCGGGAAATGAGCAGTTCTTC.

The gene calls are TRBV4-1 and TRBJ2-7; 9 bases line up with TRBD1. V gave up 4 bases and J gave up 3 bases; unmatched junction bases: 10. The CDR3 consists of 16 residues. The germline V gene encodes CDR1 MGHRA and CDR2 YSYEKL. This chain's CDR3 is CASSLSGEDRGYEQYF. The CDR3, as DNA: TGCGCCAGCAGCCTCTCTGGTGAGGACAGGGGCTACGAGCAGTACTTC.

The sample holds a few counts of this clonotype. In DNA form, the CDR3 reads TGTGCCAGCAGCGACTCTAGCGGGCCGACCTACAATGAGCAGTTCTTC. Protein product: CASSDSSGPTYNEQFF. The chain employs TRBV7-2 and TRBJ2-1, with 8 nucleotides matching TRBD2. CDR1 is SGHTA, CDR2 FQGNSA, per germline. The length of the CDR3 is 16 residues. The J segment lost 2 bases and the V segment lost 5 bases, leaving 8 bases of the junction unmatched.

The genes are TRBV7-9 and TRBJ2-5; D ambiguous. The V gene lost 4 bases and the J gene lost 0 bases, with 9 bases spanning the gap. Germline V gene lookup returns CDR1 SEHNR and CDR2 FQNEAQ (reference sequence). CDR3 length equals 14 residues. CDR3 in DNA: TGTGCCAGCAGCTCATTTGTTGACCAAGAGACCCAGTACTTC. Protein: CASSSFVDQETQYF.

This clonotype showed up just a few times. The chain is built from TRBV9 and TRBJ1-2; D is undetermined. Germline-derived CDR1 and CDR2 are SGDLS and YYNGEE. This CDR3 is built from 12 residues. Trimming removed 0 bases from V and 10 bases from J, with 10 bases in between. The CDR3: CASSVARSDYTF. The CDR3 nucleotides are TGTGCCAGCAGCGTAGCTAGGTCAGACTACACCTTC.

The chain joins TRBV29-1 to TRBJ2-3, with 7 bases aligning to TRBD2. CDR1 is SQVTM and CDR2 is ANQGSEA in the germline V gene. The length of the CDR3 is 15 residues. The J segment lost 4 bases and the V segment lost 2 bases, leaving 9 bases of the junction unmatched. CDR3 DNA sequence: TGCAGCGTTGAAAAGCGGGACTTAGCCGCAGATACGCAGTATTTT. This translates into CSVEKRDLAADTQYF.

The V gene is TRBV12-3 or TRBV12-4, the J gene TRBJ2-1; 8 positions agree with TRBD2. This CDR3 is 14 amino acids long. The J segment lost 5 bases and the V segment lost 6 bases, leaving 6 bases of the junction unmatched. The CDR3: CASRQTSGHNEQFF. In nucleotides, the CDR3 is TGTGCCAGCAGACAAACTAGCGGCCACAATGAGCAGTTCTTC.

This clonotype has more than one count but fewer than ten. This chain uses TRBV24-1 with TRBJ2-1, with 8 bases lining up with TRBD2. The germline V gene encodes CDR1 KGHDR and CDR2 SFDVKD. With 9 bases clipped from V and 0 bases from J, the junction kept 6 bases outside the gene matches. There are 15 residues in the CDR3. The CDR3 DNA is TGTGCCACCTCGCTAGCGGGCGCCTCCTACAATGAGCAGTTCTTC. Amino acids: CATSLAGASYNEQFF.

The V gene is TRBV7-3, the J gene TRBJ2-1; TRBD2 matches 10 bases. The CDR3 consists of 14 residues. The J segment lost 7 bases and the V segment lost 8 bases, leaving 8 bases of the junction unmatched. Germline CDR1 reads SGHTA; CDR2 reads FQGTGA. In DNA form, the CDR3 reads TGTGCCAGCTCCCTAGCGGGGGCATTGAATGAGCAGTTCTTC. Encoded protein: CASSLAGALNEQFF.

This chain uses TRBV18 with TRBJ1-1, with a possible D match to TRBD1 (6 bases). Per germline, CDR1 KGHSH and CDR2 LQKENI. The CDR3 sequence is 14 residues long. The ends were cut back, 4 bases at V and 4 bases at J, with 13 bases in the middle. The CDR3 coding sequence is TGTGCCAGCTCACAACAGGGAGGAGGCACTGAAGCTTTCTTT. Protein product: CASSQQGGGTEAFF.

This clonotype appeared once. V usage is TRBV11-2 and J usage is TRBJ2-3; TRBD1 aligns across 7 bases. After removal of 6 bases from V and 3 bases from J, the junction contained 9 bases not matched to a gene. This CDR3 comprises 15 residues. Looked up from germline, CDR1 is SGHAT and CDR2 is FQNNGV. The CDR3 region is CASRPRQGRTDTQYF. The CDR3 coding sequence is TGTGCCAGCAGGCCACGACAGGGCCGGACAGATACGCAGTATTTT.

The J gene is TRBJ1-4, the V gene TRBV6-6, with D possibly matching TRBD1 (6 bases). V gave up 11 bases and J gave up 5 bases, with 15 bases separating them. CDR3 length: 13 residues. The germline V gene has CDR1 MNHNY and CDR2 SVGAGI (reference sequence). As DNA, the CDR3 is TGTGCCTCCAGGGGCAGAACGAATGAAAAACTGTTTTTT. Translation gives CASRGRTNEKLFF.

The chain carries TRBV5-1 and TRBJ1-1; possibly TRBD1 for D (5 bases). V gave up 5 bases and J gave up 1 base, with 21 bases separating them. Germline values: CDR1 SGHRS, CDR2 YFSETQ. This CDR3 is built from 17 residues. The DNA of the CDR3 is TGCGCCAGCAGGGCCGGTTGGGGAAGGGGAAGGAACACTGAAGCTTTCTTT. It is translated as CASRAGWGRGRNTEAFF.

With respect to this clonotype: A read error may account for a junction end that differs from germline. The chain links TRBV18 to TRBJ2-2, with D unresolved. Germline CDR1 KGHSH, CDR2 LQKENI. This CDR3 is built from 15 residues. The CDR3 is CAGSLMDGNTGELFF. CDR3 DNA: TGTGCCGGCTCCCTGATGGACGGTAACACCGGGGAGCTGTTTTTT.

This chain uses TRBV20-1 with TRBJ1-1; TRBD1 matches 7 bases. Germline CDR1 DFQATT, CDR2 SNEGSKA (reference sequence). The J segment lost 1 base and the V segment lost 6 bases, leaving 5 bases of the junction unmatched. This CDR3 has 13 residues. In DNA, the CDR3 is TGCAGTGCAACTCGGACAGGGAACACTGAAGCTTTCTTT. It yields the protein CSATRTGNTEAFF.